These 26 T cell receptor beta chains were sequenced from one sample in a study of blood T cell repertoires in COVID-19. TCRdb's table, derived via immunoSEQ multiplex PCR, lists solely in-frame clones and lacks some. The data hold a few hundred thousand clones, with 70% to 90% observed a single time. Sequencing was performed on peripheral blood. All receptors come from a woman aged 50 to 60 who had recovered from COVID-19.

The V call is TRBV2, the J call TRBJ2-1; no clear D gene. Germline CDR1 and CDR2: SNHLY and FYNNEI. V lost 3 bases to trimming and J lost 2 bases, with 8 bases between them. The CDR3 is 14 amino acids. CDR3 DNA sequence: TGTGCCAGCAGTGAGAGAGAACCCTACAATGAGCAGTTCTTC. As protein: CASSEREPYNEQFF.

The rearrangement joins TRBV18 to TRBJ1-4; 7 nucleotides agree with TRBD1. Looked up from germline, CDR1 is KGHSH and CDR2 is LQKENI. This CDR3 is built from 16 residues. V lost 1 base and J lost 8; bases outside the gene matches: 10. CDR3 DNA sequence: TGTGCCAGCTCACCACAGAACACCGGACAGGCGGAAAAACTGTTTTTT. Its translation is CASSPQNTGQAEKLFF.

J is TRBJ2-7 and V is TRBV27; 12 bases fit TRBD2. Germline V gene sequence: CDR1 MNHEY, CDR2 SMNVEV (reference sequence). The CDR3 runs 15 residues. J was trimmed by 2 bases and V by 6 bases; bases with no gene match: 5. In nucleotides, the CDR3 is TGTGCCAGCAGGTTACTAGCGGGGGGCCCCTACGAGCAGTACTTC. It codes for CASRLLAGGPYEQYF.

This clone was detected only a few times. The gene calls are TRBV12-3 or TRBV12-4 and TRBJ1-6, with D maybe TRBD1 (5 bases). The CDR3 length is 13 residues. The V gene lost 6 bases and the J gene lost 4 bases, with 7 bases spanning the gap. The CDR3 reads CASSGGYNSPLHF. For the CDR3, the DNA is TGTGCCAGCAGCGGGGGTTATAATTCACCCCTCCACTTT.

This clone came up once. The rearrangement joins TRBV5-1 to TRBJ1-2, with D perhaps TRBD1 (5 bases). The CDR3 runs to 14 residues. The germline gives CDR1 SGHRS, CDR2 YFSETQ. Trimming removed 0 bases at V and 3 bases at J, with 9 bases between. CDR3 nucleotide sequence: TGCGCCAGCAGCTTGGCCATAGGGGACTATGGCTACACCTTC. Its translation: CASSLAIGDYGYTF.

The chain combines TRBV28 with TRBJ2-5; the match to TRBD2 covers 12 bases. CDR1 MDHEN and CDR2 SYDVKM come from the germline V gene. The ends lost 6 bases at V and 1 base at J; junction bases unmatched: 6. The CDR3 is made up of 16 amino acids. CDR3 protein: CASRSGLAGLQETQYF. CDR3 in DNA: TGTGCCAGCAGGTCAGGACTAGCGGGACTCCAAGAGACCCAGTACTTC.

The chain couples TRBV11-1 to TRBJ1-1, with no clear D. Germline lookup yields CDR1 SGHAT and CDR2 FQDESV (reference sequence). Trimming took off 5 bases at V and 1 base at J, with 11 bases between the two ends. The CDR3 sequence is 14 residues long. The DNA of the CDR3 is TGTGCCAGCAGCCCCCGAGCGGGGAACACTGAAGCTTTCTTT. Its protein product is CASSPRAGNTEAFF. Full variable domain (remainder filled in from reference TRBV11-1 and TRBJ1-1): EAEVAQSPRYKITEKSQAVAFWCDPISGHATLYWYRQILGQGPELLVQFQDESVVDDSQLPKDRFSAERLKGVDSTLKIQPAELGDSAMYLCASSPRAGNTEAFFGQGTRLTVV.

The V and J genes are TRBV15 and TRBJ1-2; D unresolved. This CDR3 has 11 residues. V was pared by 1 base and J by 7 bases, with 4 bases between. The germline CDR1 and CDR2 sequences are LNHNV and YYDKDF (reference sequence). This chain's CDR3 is CATSRGAGYTF. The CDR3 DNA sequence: TGTGCCACCAGCAGAGGAGCTGGCTACACCTTC. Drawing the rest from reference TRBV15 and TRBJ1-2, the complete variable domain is DAMVIQNPRYQVTQFGKPVTLSCSQTLNHNVMYWYQQKSSQAPKLLFHYYDKDFNNEADTPDNFQSRRPNTSFCFLDIRSPGLGDTAMYLCATSRGAGYTFGSGTRLTVV.

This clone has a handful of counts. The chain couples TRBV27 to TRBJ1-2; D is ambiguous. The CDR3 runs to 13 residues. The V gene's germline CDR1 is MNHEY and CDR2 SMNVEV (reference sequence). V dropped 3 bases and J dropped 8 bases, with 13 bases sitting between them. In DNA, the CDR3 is TGTGCCAGCAGTTTCCACAGCTTTTACGGCTACACCTTC. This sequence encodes CASSFHSFYGYTF.

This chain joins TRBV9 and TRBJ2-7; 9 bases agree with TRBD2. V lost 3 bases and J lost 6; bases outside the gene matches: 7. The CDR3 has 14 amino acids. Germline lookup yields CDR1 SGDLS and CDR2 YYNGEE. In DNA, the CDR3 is TGTGCCAGCAGCGCCTTAGCGGGAGCTCGCGAGCAGTACTTC. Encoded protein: CASSALAGAREQYF.

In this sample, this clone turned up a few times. The CDR3 DNA follows: TGTGCCAGCAGTTTTTATAGGGGGCGAGAATTCGTCTATGGCTACACCTTC. Protein sequence: CASSFYRGREFVYGYTF. The chain recombines TRBV27 with TRBJ1-2; 7 nucleotides match TRBD1. This CDR3 region has 17 residues. V lost 3 bases, J lost 4 bases, and 14 bases stayed unmatched. CDR1 MNHEY and CDR2 SMNVEV come from the germline V gene (reference sequence).

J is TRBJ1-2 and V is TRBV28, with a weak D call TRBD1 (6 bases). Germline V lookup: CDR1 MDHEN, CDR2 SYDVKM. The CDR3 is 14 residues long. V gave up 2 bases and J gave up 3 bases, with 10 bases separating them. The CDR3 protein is CASSLAGVDYGYTF. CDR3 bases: TGTGCCAGCAGTTTAGCAGGGGTGGACTATGGCTACACCTTC.

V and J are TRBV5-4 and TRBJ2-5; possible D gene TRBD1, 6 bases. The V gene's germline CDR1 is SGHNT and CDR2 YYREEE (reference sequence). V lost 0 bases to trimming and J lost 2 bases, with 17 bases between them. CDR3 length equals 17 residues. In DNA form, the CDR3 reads TGTGCCAGCAGCTTGGCCAGGGGCCTAGTAATGCAAGAGACCCAGTACTTC. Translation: CASSLARGLVMQETQYF.

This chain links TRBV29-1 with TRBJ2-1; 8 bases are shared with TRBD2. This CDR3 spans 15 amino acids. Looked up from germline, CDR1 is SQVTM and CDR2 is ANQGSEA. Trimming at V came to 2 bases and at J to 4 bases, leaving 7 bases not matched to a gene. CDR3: CSVETLAGRYNEQFF. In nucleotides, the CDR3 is TGCAGCGTTGAAACGCTAGCGGGCCGGTACAATGAGCAGTTCTTC.

The CDR3 reads CAWKGQSTTNEKLFF. The CDR3 nucleotides read TGTGCCTGGAAGGGACAGAGCACAACTAATGAAAAACTGTTTTTT. The chain uses TRBV30 and TRBJ1-4, with 7 bases matching TRBD1. With V trimmed by 4 bases and J by 0 bases, 5 bases remained unmatched. This CDR3 is 15 amino acids long. Germline CDR1 is GTSNPN and CDR2 is SVGIG (reference sequence).

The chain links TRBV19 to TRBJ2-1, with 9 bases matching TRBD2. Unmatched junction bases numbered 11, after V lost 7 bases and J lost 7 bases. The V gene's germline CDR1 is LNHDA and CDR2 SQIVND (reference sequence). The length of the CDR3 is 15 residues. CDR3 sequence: CASTLERGAPNEQFF. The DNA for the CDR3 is TGTGCCAGTACCCTTGAGCGGGGGGCGCCTAATGAGCAGTTCTTC.

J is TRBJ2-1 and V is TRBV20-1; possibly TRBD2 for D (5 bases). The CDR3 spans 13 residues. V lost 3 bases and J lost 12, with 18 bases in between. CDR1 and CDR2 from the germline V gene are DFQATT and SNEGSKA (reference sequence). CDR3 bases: TGCAGTGCTAGTGGAGACACCGAACGGGGGCAGTTCTTC. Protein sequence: CSASGDTERGQFF.

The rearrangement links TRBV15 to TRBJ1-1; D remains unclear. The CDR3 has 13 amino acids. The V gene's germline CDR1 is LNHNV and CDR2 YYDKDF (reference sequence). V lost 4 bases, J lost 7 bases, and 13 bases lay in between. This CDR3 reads CATSIGLANEAFF. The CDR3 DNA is TGTGCCACCAGCATCGGACTGGCGAATGAAGCTTTCTTT.

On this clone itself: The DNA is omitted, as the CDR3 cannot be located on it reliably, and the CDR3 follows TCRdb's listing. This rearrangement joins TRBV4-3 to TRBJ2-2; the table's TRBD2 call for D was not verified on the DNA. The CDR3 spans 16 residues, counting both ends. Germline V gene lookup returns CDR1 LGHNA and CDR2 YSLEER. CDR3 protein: CASSQASGFGAGELFF.

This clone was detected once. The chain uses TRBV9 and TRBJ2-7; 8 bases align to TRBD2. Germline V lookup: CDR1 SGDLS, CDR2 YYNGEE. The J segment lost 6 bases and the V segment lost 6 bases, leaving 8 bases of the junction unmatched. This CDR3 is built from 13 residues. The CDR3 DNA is TGTGCCAGCAACCCGGGGGGGCCTTCCGAGCAGTACTTC. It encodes CASNPGGPSEQYF.

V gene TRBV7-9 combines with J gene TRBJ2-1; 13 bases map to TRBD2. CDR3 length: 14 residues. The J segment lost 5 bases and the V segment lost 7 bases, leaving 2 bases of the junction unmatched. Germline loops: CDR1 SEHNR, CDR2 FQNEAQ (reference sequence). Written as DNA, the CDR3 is TGTGCCAGCACTGGACTAGCGGGGGACAATGAGCAGTTCTTC. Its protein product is CASTGLAGDNEQFF.

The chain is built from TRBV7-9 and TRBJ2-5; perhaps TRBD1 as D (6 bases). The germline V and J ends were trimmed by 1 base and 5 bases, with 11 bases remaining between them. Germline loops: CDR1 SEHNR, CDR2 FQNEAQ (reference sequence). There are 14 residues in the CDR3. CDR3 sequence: CASSLGGLLETQYF. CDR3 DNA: TGTGCCAGCAGCTTAGGGGGGCTTCTGGAGACCCAGTACTTC.

The DNA of the CDR3 is TGTGCCAGCACCACCTCTCACAGGGGTGGTAATGGCTACACCTTC. Residues: CASTTSHRGGNGYTF. The chain links TRBV6-6 to TRBJ1-2; TRBD1 matches 7 bases. The V and J ends lost 7 bases and 6 bases, in that order; junction bases with no gene match: 14. CDR1 is MNHNY and CDR2 is SVGAGI in the germline V gene (reference sequence). This CDR3 is built from 15 residues.

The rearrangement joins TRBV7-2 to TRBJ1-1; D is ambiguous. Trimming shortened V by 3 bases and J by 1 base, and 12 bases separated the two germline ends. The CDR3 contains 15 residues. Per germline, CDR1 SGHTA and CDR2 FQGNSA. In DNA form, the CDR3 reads TGTGCCAGCAGCTTTTCCCGACATACGAACACTGAAGCTTTCTTT. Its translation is CASSFSRHTNTEAFF.

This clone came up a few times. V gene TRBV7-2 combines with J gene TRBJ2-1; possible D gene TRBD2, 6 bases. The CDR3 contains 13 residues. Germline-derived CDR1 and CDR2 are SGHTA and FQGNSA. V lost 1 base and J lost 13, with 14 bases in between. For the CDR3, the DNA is TGTGCCAGCAGCTTAGGGGCTAGGAGGGACCAGTTCTTC. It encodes CASSLGARRDQFF.

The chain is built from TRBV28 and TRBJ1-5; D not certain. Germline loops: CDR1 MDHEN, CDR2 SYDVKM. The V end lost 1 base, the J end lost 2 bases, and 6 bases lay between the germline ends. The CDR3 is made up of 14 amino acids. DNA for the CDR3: TGTGCCAGCAGTTTATTACACGGCAATCAGCCCCAGCATTTT. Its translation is CASSLLHGNQPQHF.